This paragraph reports one T cell receptor beta chain. Its binding antigen is unknown. Qualities for individual bases were not recorded, and no much larger clone is one base off. Using the deep immunoSEQ assay, multiplex PCR amplified TCR CDR3 regions from genomic DNA. Extracted genomic DNA from each cell subset was distributed evenly across all wells of several immunoSEQ 96-well plates, and each plate was treated as a replicate. For sorted subsets, each replicate PCR was loaded with around 220 ng genomic DNA, equivalent to about 30,000 T cell genomes. The purified libraries were quantified using a Qubit 3.0 fluorometer, sized with a Bioanalyzer 2100, and then quantified again using the KAPA Library Quantification kit. Every immunoSEQ 96-well plate was sequenced on a separate single-read 150-cycle Illumina NextSeq 550 flow cell. Per the original workflow: Because the immunoSEQ output held only junctional sequences and lacked quality scores, the filtering could not match the filtering applied to full-length reads. Sequences were annotated with PyIR, a Python wrapper for IgBLAST v1.9, using IMGT germline references to assign V/J genes and CDR3. Reads were removed for weak V/J assignments (E-value above 1e-6), missing CDR3, stop codons, out-of-frame junctions, or ambiguous translated residues. V3J clonotypes were defined as sequences sharing the same inferred V gene, J gene, and CDR3 amino acid sequence. Percentage overlap between repertoires was calculated by dividing the number of shared unique clonotypes by the size of the smaller repertoire. Repertoire richness was assessed with RTK rarefaction, the Chao1 estimator, and Recon v2.1 estimates of unobserved clonotypes. Generation probabilities for all TCRbeta clonotypes obtained by the gDNA method from a handful of donors were computed using OLGA. TCRdb took this table from immuneACCESS and kept in-frame rearrangements with V and J called. Such tables lack part of the clones; where checked against another copy, unresolved V genes explain under half of the gap, and the rest is unexplained. From that table come the V and J calls and clone size; the DNA was used to work out D and trimming. This sample has about 1 million clones in its table, and around 75% of those were observed once. Together, the top ten hold approximately 1.5% of the sample.

CDR1 and CDR2 are drawn from the germline V gene (reference sequence): WNHNN, SYGVQD. Spanning cysteine to phenylalanine, the CDR3 consists of 15 amino acids. Only the CDR3 DNA stays, 45 bases, in frame from base 1. Germline trimming amounts to 2 bases on V and 6 bases on J, with 4 as the count of junction bases outside the gene matches. These data originate in a study of shared clonotypes between healthy human individuals (TCRdb year 2020). Broadly, across the study: Two women and a few men aged 18 to 49 years were included in the cohort. Per donor, three plates each were used for CD4 naive and CD4 memory, two for CD8 naive, and one for CD8 memory. Blood TCR repertoires of about five healthy adults were deeply sequenced to estimate repertoire size and the extent of clonotype sharing between individuals. To increase sequencing depth and limit assay-specific biases, different laboratories used diverse techniques to prepare libraries and sequence TCR repertoires. Per donor, leukapheresis produced somewhere between about 0.94 and 8.9 billion PBMCs. Study-wide conclusions, independent of this receptor: Even with the large sequencing depth, rarefaction of the sorted-subset datasets indicated that sequencing was incomplete. Based on pairwise subsampling, the degree of clonotype sharing among donors was expected to be affected by sequencing depth. Naive subsets generally had larger estimated clonotype richness than memory subsets did. Sharing across a few donors was observed for 4.5% to 6.5% of naive CD4, under 4% of naive CD8, 2.3% of memory CD4, and approximately 0.41% of memory CD8 clonotypes. Compared with non-shared clonotypes, clonotypes shared by all four sorted-subset donors had higher generation probabilities. The genetic and exposure-history diversity represented was limited by the small number of donors. Sampling was restricted to blood, and TCR repertoires in tissues likely differ from the TCR repertoires found in blood.

The donors were healthy, HIV-negative adults with no recently reported acute infections or vaccinations. All donors were Caucasian adults living in Nashville, Tennessee, USA. Magnetic negative selection was used to enrich CD4+ T cells, after which naive cells were positively selected on CD45RA and the negative fraction became the memory subset. Blood was obtained by leukapheresis, after which PBMCs were separated by Ficoll-Histopaque density gradient centrifugation and cryopreserved in liquid nitrogen vapor phase. Analytical flow cytometry was used to check the purity and quantity of every magnetically sorted T cell population. From each sorted fraction, genomic DNA was isolated and quantified by UV absorbance on a Nanodrop 2000c.

The clonotype comes from a young man in good health. The chain was built from TRBV10-1 and TRBJ2-1; 10 of the junction bases match TRBD2. The sequenced sample was memory CD4+ T cells sorted from blood. The meaning of the sample's cell subset or site label: CD45RA-negative fraction. CDR3 protein: CASSERLAGVNEQFF. In nucleotides, the sequence is TGCGCCAGCAGTGAGAGGCTAGCGGGAGTCAATGAGCAGTTCTTC.